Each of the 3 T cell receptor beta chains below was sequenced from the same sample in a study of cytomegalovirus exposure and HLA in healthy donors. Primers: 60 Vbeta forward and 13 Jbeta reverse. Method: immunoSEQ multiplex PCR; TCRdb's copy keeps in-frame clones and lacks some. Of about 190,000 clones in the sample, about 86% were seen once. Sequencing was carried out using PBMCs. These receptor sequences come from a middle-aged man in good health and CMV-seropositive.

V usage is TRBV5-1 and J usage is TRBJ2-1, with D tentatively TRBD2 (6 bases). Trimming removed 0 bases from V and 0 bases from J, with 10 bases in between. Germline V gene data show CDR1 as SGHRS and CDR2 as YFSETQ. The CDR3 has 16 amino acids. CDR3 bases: TGCGCCAGCAGCTTGGCCGGGCGGGACTCCTACAATGAGCAGTTCTTC. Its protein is CASSLAGRDSYNEQFF.

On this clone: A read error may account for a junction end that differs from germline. In DNA, the CDR3 is TGTTCCAGCAGCTCCTCGGACACGAACACTGAAGCTTTCTTT. Its protein product is CSSSSSDTNTEAFF. The chain has TRBV7-9 and TRBJ1-1, with D possibly being TRBD1 (5 bases). Germline lookup yields CDR1 SEHNR and CDR2 FQNEAQ (reference sequence). The CDR3 totals 14 residues.

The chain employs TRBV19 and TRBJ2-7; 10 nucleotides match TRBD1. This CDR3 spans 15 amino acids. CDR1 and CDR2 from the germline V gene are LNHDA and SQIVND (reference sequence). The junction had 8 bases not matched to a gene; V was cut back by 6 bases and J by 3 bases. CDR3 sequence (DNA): TGTGCCAGTAGCGACAGGGGGCTCCCCTACTACGAGCAGTACTTC. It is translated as CASSDRGLPYYEQYF. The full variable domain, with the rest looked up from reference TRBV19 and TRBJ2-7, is DGGITQSPKYLFRKEGQNVTLSCEQNLNHDAMYWYRQDPGQGLRLIYYSQIVNDFQKGDIAEGYSVSREKKESFPLTVTSAQKNPTAFYLCASSDRGLPYYEQYFGPGTRLTVT.